The clone carrying this T cell receptor (beta chain) was seen a handful of times. This sample was included in a study of cytomegalovirus exposure and HLA in healthy donors. The CDR3 sequence is 14 residues long. Trimming shortened V by 0 bases and J by 2 bases, and 7 bases separated the two germline ends. From germline, CDR1 is MNHEY and CDR2 SVGAGI. PCR used 60 Vbeta primers and 13 Jbeta primers. Assay: immunoSEQ multiplex PCR; the TCRdb copy retains only in-frame clones and omits some. The sample includes 90,000 to 100,000 clones, over 55% of them seen just once. The chain couples TRBV6-5 to TRBJ1-1; D gene unclear. This receptor was obtained from a boy aged 10-17 years in good health and CMV-seropositive. Sequencing used PBMCs. The chain's CDR3 is CASSYSFTNTEAFF. Here the CDR3 DNA reads TGTGCCAGCAGTTACTCGTTTACTAACACTGAAGCTTTCTTT.